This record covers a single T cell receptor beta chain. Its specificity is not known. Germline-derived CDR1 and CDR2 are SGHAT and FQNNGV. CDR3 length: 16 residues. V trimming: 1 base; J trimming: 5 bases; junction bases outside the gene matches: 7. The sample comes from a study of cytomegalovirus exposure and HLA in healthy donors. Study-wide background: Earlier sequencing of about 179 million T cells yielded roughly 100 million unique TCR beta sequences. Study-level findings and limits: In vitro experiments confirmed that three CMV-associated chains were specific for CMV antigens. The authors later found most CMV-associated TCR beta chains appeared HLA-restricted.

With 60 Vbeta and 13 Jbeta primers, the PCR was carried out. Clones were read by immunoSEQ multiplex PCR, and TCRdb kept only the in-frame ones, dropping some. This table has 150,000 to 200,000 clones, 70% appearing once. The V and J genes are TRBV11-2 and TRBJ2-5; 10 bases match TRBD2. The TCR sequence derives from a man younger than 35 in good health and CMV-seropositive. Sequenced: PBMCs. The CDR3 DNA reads TGTGCCAGCAGCTTAGGGGGTAGCGGGGGGTCTGAGACCCAGTACTTC. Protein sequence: CASSLGGSGGSETQYF.